This T cell receptor beta chain was identified during a study of T cells in Graves' hyperthyroidism and ophthalmopathy (dated by TCRdb to about 2019). For context, the study as a whole: Peripheral blood was sampled at the time of initial diagnosis, prior to any treatment. To identify distinguishing TCR V-J signatures, a discovery cohort of about 95 patients was used, comprising some 45 with Graves' ophthalmopathy and some 57 with stable Graves' hyperthyroidism. After sampling, hyperthyroidism patients received methimazole starting at 30 mg daily, and ophthalmopathy patients received high-dose intravenous methylprednisolone. The 90 to 100 discovery patients were randomly divided into training and test sets at a 7:3 ratio. Prospective prediction of ophthalmopathy was tested in an independent validation cohort of approximately 19 hyperthyroidism patients and 15 to 17 patients who later progressed to ophthalmopathy. According to the paper, TCR Vbeta CDR3 sequencing was carried out on approximately 140 peripheral blood samples, which came from under 50 ophthalmopathy, about 75 hyperthyroidism and roughly 17 progressor patients. The study also compared thyroid tissue and blood T-cell repertoires from roughly six Graves' hyperthyroidism patients.

Moderately to severely active disease, a Clinical Activity Score of at least 3, a NOSPECS grade of at least 4, and a duration under 3 months were present in ophthalmopathy patients. The study excluded patients with uncontrolled infections, other autoimmune diseases, pregnancy or lactation. Diagnoses relied on clinical symptoms, serum thyroxine and TRAb, thyroid ultrasound and orbital computed tomography. PBMCs were separated from roughly 10 ml of fresh peripheral blood using Ficoll-Paque density gradient centrifugation. Total RNA was extracted using Trizol reagent, and RNA quality was assessed on an Agilent 2100 Bioanalyzer. Amplification of TCR beta CDR3 regions was carried out from RNA transcripts. For the first round of RT-PCR on the TCR CDR3, the HTBI primer set was used together with the Qiagen OneStep RT-PCR kit. The libraries were constructed in a second round of multiplex PCR and then size-selected and purified. Sequencing of the libraries was done on an Illumina HiSeq2000 using paired-end 100 bp reads. The published analysis was carried out like this. SOAPnuke was used to process the raw data, throwing out any read that contained adapters or uncalled bases, had a mean Phred below 15, or lacked an exact constant-primer or identifier match. High-quality paired reads were merged using COPE v1.2.5, and each unique nucleotide sequence was defined as a clonotype. Clonotypes were aligned to IMGT TRBV, TRBD and TRBJ reference segments using MiTCR v1.1. Analysis was restricted to V-J combinations with a frequency above 0.0001, which covered about 99% of repertoires. A TCS score was defined as the ratio between F50 (clonal expansion) and ExV (chaos), using BLOSUM62-based TCRdist between CDR3 peptides within each V-J. Welch's t-statistics and random forest reduced some 510 V-J features to some 14, which were used in a naive Bayes classifier (R e1071). TCRdb reran the public reads through fastp at Q25 and MiXCR, keeping productive beta chains. CDR3 protein sequences are deduplicated, and each keeps its most common genes and DNA. The V and J calls follow TCRdb's processing rather than the paper's. The sample table contains about 330,000 distinct CDR3 sequences; only one count was recorded for around 13% of them. Roughly 35% of the sample rests with the top ten.

This clonotype was seen many times. Its antigen remains undetermined. The input lacks base qualities; no much larger clone sits a single base away. Study-wide findings and limitations: In validation, progression to ophthalmopathy was predicted by the model with roughly 69% sensitivity and nearly 75% specificity, a median of about 6 months before onset. A 13 V-J signature model separated ophthalmopathy from stable hyperthyroidism, with just over 85% sensitivity and about 81% specificity in cross-validation and 80%/75% in testing. No statistical method was used to set the sample size in advance, and investigators knew the group allocation. Most expanded thyroid clonotypes (frequency above 0.001) were also detected in blood, suggesting blood repertoires may reflect thyroid immune responses.

CDR1 and CDR2, per the germline V gene, are SQVTM and ANQGSEA. The trim is 4 bases for V and 0 bases for J, with a gap of 9 bases between the germline ends. The CDR3 goes from the cysteine to the phenylalanine over 13 residues. CDR3 DNA only is kept here, 39 bases in frame from base 1. This TCR derives from a middle-aged woman with Graves' ophthalmopathy. Sequenced sample: blood. This receptor chain uses TRBV29-1 and TRBJ1-2, with the D gene call left open. The sequence in DNA is TGCAGCGTTGCGCGAGCCTCTAACTATGGCTACACCTTC. The translation is CSVARASNYGYTF.